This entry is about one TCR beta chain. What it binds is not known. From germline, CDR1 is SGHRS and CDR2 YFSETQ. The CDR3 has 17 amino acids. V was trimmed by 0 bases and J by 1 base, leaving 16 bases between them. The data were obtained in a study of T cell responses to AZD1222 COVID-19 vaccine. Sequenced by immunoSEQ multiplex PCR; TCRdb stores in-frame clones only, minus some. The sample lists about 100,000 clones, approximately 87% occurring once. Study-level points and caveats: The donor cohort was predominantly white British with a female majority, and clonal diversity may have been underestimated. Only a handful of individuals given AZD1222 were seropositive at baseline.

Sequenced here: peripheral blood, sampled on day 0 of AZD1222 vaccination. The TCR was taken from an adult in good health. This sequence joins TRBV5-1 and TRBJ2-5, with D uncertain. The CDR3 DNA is TGCGCCAGCAGCTTGGCCCCAAGCTCAGCCCGCCAAGAGACCCAGTACTTC. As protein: CASSLAPSSARQETQYF.